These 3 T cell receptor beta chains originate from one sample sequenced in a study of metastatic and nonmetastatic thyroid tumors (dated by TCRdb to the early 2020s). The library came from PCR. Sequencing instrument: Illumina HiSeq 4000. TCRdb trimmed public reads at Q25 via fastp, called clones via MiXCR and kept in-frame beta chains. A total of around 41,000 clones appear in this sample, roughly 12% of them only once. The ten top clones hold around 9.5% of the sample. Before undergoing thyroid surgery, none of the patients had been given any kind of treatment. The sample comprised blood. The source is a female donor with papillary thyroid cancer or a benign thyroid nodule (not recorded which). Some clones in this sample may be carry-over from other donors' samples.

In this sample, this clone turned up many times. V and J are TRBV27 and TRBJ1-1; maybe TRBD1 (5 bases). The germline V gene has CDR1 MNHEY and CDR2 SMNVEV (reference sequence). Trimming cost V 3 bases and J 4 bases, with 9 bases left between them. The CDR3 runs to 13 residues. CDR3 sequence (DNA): TGTGCCAGCAGTTTGGCCGGGGGCACTGAAGCTTTCTTT. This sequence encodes CASSLAGGTEAFF.

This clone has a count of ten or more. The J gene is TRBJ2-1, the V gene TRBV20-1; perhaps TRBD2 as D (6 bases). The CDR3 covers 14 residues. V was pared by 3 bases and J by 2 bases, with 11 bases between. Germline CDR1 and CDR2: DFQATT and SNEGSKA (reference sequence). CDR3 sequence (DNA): TGCAGTGCTAGTCCTAGCGTCACCTACAATGAGCAGTTCTTC. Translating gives CSASPSVTYNEQFF.

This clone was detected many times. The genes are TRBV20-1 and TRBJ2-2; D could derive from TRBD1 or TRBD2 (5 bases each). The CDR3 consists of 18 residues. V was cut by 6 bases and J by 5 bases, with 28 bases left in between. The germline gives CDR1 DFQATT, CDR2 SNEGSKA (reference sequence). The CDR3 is CSATGPSQRDPFTGELFF. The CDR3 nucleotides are TGCAGTGCCACAGGTCCGTCACAGAGGGATCCTTTTACCGGGGAGCTGTTTTTT.